A single sample is the source of the 14 T cell receptor beta chains below, sequenced in a study of blood T cell repertoires in COVID-19. Clones were sequenced by immunoSEQ multiplex PCR, and TCRdb holds only the in-frame ones, with some missing. The data hold 300,000 to 400,000 clones, with roughly 90% observed a single time. Sequencing input: peripheral blood. The receptors were gathered from a woman in her twenties or thirties with COVID-19, enrolled during active disease.

The chain joins TRBV6-2 or TRBV6-3 to TRBJ2-7; 7 bases match TRBD1. Looked up from germline, CDR1 is MNHEY and CDR2 is SVGEGT. This CDR3 spans 15 amino acids. The V and J ends lost 4 bases and 3 bases, in that order; junction bases with no gene match: 9. The CDR3 reads CASSSQGQLGYEQYF. In DNA, the CDR3 is TGTGCCAGCAGTTCCCAGGGACAGTTGGGCTACGAGCAGTACTTC.

The V gene is TRBV5-8, the J gene TRBJ1-3, with a possible D match to TRBD1 (6 bases). The CDR3 consists of 14 residues. The germline gives CDR1 SGHTS, CDR2 YDEGEE. With 4 bases removed from V and 2 bases from J, the gap between germline ends came to 10 bases. The CDR3 sequence is CASSTGQTGNTIYF. The CDR3 nucleotides read TGTGCCAGCAGCACGGGACAAACTGGAAACACCATATATTTT.

The V and J genes are TRBV5-1 and TRBJ2-3; a possible D gene is TRBD2 (5 bases). Between the trimmed V and J ends, which lost 0 bases and 7 bases, there was a span of 6 bases. The length of the CDR3 is 12 residues. Germline CDR1 and CDR2: SGHRS and YFSETQ. CDR3 sequence (DNA): TGCGCCAGCAGCTTGGAGCGGTATACGCAGTATTTT. Amino acid sequence: CASSLERYTQYF.

The V gene is TRBV10-3, the J gene TRBJ1-5, with 7 positions matching TRBD1. With V trimmed by 10 bases and J by 3 bases, 9 bases remained unmatched. Per germline, CDR1 ENHRY and CDR2 SYGVKD. CDR3 length: 14 amino acids. CDR3 DNA: TGTGCCACGGAATCCGGGACAGACAATCAGCCCCAGCATTTT. Amino acids: CATESGTDNQPQHF.

The J gene is TRBJ2-7, the V gene TRBV21-1; the table's D call of TRBD1 was not tested on the DNA. TRBV21-1 has pseudogene status. The CDR3 totals 16 residues. CDR3 nucleotide sequence: TGTGCCAGCAGCAAGTGGGACAGGTTCTTCTCCTACGAGCAGTACGTC. Its translation: CASSKWDRFFSYEQYV.

The rearrangement joins TRBV27 to TRBJ2-3, with a possible D match to TRBD2 (6 bases). This CDR3 comprises 17 residues. Germline-derived CDR1 and CDR2 are MNHEY and SMNVEV (reference sequence). V lost 7 bases to trimming and J lost 2 bases, with 22 bases between them. CDR3 residues: CASKMGGAARVTDTQYF. DNA for the CDR3: TGTGCCAGCAAGATGGGCGGGGCCGCACGGGTCACAGATACGCAGTATTTT.

The chain links TRBV11-2 to TRBJ2-3; TRBD2 agrees at 11 bases. This CDR3 region has 15 residues. V lost 3 bases and J lost 1; bases outside the gene matches: 0. Germline V CDR1 and CDR2: SGHAT, FQNNGV. Written as DNA, the CDR3 is TGTGCCAGCAGCTTGACTAGCGGGGGCACAGATACGCAGTATTTT. It specifies CASSLTSGGTDTQYF.

Here the CDR3 reads CASSTSGGAGNEQFF. CDR3 nucleotides: TGTGCCAGCAGCACAAGCGGGGGGGCTGGCAATGAGCAGTTCTTC. The chain is built from TRBV5-5 and TRBJ2-1; TRBD2 aligns across 10 bases. There are 15 residues in the CDR3. Germline values: CDR1 SGHKS, CDR2 YYEKEE (reference sequence). The trim removed 4 bases at V and 6 bases at J, leaving 7 bases unmatched.

To note about this clone: At the DNA level, this CDR3 is encoded by other sequences in the same sample as well. The chain uses TRBV12-3 or TRBV12-4 and TRBJ2-5; D ambiguous. This CDR3 region has 11 residues. Trimming took 3 bases from V and 5 from J, leaving 4 bases between them. The CDR3 sequence: CASSFLETQYF. The CDR3 region has the DNA TGTGCCAGCAGTTTTCTTGAGACCCAGTACTTC.

This chain joins TRBV7-2 and TRBJ1-4, with 9 positions matching TRBD1. The CDR3 sequence is 14 residues long. CDR1 and CDR2 (germline): SGHTA, FQGNSA. The V and J ends lost 1 base and 7 bases, in that order; junction bases with no gene match: 1. CDR3 bases: TGTGCCAGCAGCTTAGGGGGACAGGGTGAAAAACTGTTTTTT. Translating it yields CASSLGGQGEKLFF.

The chain employs TRBV29-1 and TRBJ1-4, with D possibly being TRBD1 (6 bases). V lost 0 bases and J 3 bases, leaving 14 bases between the germline ends. The CDR3 covers 16 residues. Germline V gene sequence: CDR1 SQVTM, CDR2 ANQGSEA. The CDR3 here is CSVEDPHREANEKLFF. CDR3 in DNA: TGCAGCGTTGAAGATCCTCACAGGGAAGCTAATGAAAAACTGTTTTTT.

The chain has TRBV10-1 and TRBJ2-1; D is unresolved. This CDR3 has 14 residues. V lost 0 bases to trimming and J lost 1 base, with 4 bases between them. Germline V lookup: CDR1 WNHNN, CDR2 SYGVQD (reference sequence). The CDR3 is CASSESLSYNEQFF. The DNA of the CDR3 is TGCGCCAGCAGTGAGTCACTTTCCTACAATGAGCAGTTCTTC.

The V call is TRBV27, the J call TRBJ1-2; D may be TRBD1 (6 bases). Germline CDR1 reads MNHEY; CDR2 reads SMNVEV (reference sequence). Trimming left V 6 bases short and J 6 bases short, with 14 bases between. This CDR3 has 13 amino acids. The CDR3 sequence: CASRLTGFDGYTF. CDR3 DNA sequence: TGTGCCAGCAGGCTTACAGGGTTTGATGGCTACACCTTC.

The CDR3 spells CASSFRTGGYDEQYV. CDR3 bases: TGTGCCAGCAGCTTCAGAACAGGAGGGTACGACGAGCAGTACGTC. This rearrangement joins TRBV11-2 to TRBJ2-7; D might be TRBD2 (6 bases). This CDR3 is built from 15 residues. Trimming took off 3 bases at V and 5 bases at J, with 17 bases between the two ends. Germline-derived CDR1 and CDR2 are SGHAT and FQNNGV.